These 27 T cell receptor beta chains originate from one sample sequenced in a study of regulatory and conventional T cells in RAG deficiency. Libraries were prepared by immunoSEQ multiplex PCR; TCRdb keeps only in-frame clonotypes and omits some of them. The sample carries fewer than 35,000 clones, roughly 90% recorded once. These records were also assigned to another study, of regulatory T cells. In that study: Primers: 52 TRBV forward and 13 TRBJ reverse.

Sample: CD8+ T cells sorted from blood. The origin of the receptors is a human donor in good health.

The genes are TRBV5-6 and TRBJ1-2, with D uncertain. CDR1 and CDR2 (germline): SGHDT, YYEEEE. V was trimmed by 0 bases and J by 4 bases, leaving 10 bases between them. This CDR3 is built from 14 residues. Here the CDR3 DNA reads TGTGCCAGCAGCTTGGAAGGGATAGGCTATGGCTACACCTTC. This gives the protein CASSLEGIGYGYTF. Drawing the rest from reference TRBV5-6 and TRBJ1-2, the complete variable domain is DAGVTQSPTHLIKTRGQQVTLRCSPKSGHDTVSWYQQALGQGPQFIFQYYEEEERQRGNFPDRFSGHQFPNYSSELNVNALLLGDSALYLCASSLEGIGYGYTFGSGTRLTVV.

The chain uses TRBV7-8 and TRBJ2-7; D is ambiguous. Germline V gene lookup returns CDR1 SGHVS and CDR2 FQNEAQ. V was pared by 1 base and J by 6 bases, with 10 bases between. The CDR3 spans 13 residues. CDR3 bases: TGTGCCAGCAGCTTAGGTGAGAATCCCGAGCAGTACTTC. Its translation is CASSLGENPEQYF.

This clone was recorded a few times. This sequence joins TRBV10-3 and TRBJ2-7, with D possibly matching TRBD1 (6 bases). Germline CDR1 reads ENHRY; CDR2 reads SYGVKD. The ends were cut back, 3 bases at V and 5 bases at J, with 14 bases in the middle. CDR3 size: 14 residues. CDR3 sequence reads: CAISERGGWHEQYF. As DNA, the CDR3 is TGTGCCATCAGTGAAAGAGGGGGATGGCACGAGCAGTACTTC.

The chain is built from TRBV28 and TRBJ1-2, with D uncertain. This CDR3 is built from 13 residues. Looked up from germline, CDR1 is MDHEN and CDR2 is SYDVKM. Trimming removed 3 bases from V and 5 bases from J, with 10 bases in between. CDR3 sequence (DNA): TGTGCCAGCAGTTTCGATACGGCGTATGGCTACACCTTC. It encodes CASSFDTAYGYTF.

With regard to this clone: Other DNA sequences in the same sample also yield this CDR3. This chain uses TRBV5-1 with TRBJ1-2; 9 bases match TRBD1. The germline V gene encodes CDR1 SGHRS and CDR2 YFSETQ. The V and J ends lost 2 bases and 8 bases, in that order; junction bases with no gene match: 7. The CDR3 consists of 14 residues. This CDR3 is CASSLTGQGGGYTF. CDR3 DNA sequence: TGCGCCAGCAGCTTAACGGGACAGGGTGGGGGCTACACCTTC. Full variable domain (missing parts from reference TRBV5-1 and TRBJ1-2): KAGVTQTPRYLIKTRGQQVTLSCSPISGHRSVSWYQQTPGQGLQFLFEYFSETQRNKGNFPGRFSGRQFSNSRSEMNVSTLELGDSALYLCASSLTGQGGGYTFGSGTRLTVV.

The rearrangement links TRBV29-1 to TRBJ1-5; possibly TRBD1 for D (6 bases). The germline V gene encodes CDR1 SQVTM and CDR2 ANQGSEA. The CDR3 loop spans 14 amino acids. V shed 4 bases and J shed 1 base, with 11 bases lying between them. The CDR3 protein is CSVGVGGSNQPQHF. CDR3 in DNA: TGCAGCGTTGGAGTAGGGGGGAGCAATCAGCCCCAGCATTTT.

The chain links TRBV6-5 to TRBJ2-3; 13 bases fit TRBD2. The ends lost 6 bases at V and 1 base at J; junction bases unmatched: 1. CDR1 is MNHEY and CDR2 is SVGAGI in the germline V gene. The CDR3 consists of 15 residues. The CDR3 bases are TGTGCCAGCAGAGGACTAGCGGGAGGCACAGATACGCAGTATTTT. This encodes CASRGLAGGTDTQYF.

The chain employs TRBV4-1 and TRBJ1-1; D gene unclear. V was trimmed by 4 bases and J by 0 bases, leaving 15 bases between them. The CDR3 totals 16 residues. The germline CDR1 and CDR2 sequences are MGHRA and YSYEKL. The CDR3 bases are TGCGCCAGCAGCCCGGGGATGACGGTGATGAACACTGAAGCTTTCTTT. It translates to CASSPGMTVMNTEAFF.

The rearrangement links TRBV6-5 to TRBJ1-1; TRBD1 matches 7 bases. There are 14 residues in the CDR3. From germline, CDR1 is MNHEY and CDR2 SVGAGI. With V trimmed by 8 bases and J by 0 bases, 6 bases remained unmatched. CDR3: CASATGVMNTEAFF. The CDR3 DNA reads TGTGCCAGCGCTACAGGGGTCATGAACACTGAAGCTTTCTTT.

This rearrangement joins TRBV4-2 to TRBJ2-5; TRBD2 aligns across 10 bases. The J segment lost 4 bases and the V segment lost 1 base, leaving 3 bases of the junction unmatched. CDR1 and CDR2 from the germline V gene are LGHNA and YNFKEQ. The CDR3 has 15 amino acids. As DNA, the CDR3 is TGTGCCAGCAGCCAAGCTAGCGGGAGTAGAGAGACCCAGTACTTC. Protein sequence: CASSQASGSRETQYF.

The chain couples TRBV29-1 to TRBJ2-7; 9 bases line up with TRBD2. With 0 bases clipped from V and 2 bases from J, the junction kept 5 bases outside the gene matches. The CDR3 loop spans 15 amino acids. Germline loops: CDR1 SQVTM, CDR2 ANQGSEA. This chain's CDR3 is CSVEERLAVAYEQYF. The CDR3 DNA follows: TGCAGCGTTGAAGAACGACTAGCGGTAGCCTACGAGCAGTACTTC.

This clone occurred once. V usage is TRBV5-1 and J usage is TRBJ2-2; 8 bases are a match to TRBD2. Germline V gene data show CDR1 as SGHRS and CDR2 as YFSETQ. The length of the CDR3 is 16 residues. V shed 2 bases and J 0 bases; nucleotides not matched to a gene: 3. In DNA form, the CDR3 reads TGCGCCAGCAGCTTAACTAGCGGAGCGAACACCGGGGAGCTGTTTTTT. It encodes CASSLTSGANTGELFF.

A note on this clone: The junction departs from the called germline gene at one end, perhaps through a read error. The CDR3 DNA reads TGTGCTAGCAGCACGACTAGCGGCGCGAACACCGGGGAGCTGTTTTTT. Its translation: CASSTTSGANTGELFF. The chain joins TRBV7-7 to TRBJ2-2, with 9 bases identical to TRBD2. The CDR3 is made up of 16 amino acids. Germline V gene lookup returns CDR1 SSHAT and CDR2 FNYEAQ (reference sequence).

V and J are TRBV19 and TRBJ1-5, with TRBD1 identical over 9 bases. The V gene's germline CDR1 is LNHDA and CDR2 SQIVND (reference sequence). The CDR3 loop spans 14 amino acids. The junction had 5 bases not matched to a gene; V was cut back by 7 bases and J by 4 bases. The CDR3 region is CASTPTGGNQPQHF. CDR3 in DNA: TGTGCCAGTACGCCGACAGGGGGGAATCAGCCCCAGCATTTT.

This chain links TRBV30 with TRBJ1-1; D uncertain. CDR3 length equals 13 residues. CDR1 and CDR2 (germline): GTSNPN, SVGIG (reference sequence). V lost 2 bases, J lost 2 bases, and 9 bases lay in between. The DNA of the CDR3 is TGTGCCTGGAGTAGTACAGCTAACACTGAAGCTTTCTTT. Translating gives CAWSSTANTEAFF.

The V call is TRBV6-1, the J call TRBJ2-7, with D tentatively TRBD2 (6 bases). V was trimmed by 2 bases and J by 7 bases, leaving 21 bases between them. CDR3 size: 16 residues. Germline V lookup: CDR1 MNHNS, CDR2 SASEGT. As DNA, the CDR3 is TGTGCCAGCAGTGAACGGGCGGGGCACCACCCGAGGGAGCAGTACTTC. Its protein is CASSERAGHHPREQYF.

J is TRBJ2-7 and V is TRBV7-6; D ambiguous. CDR3 length equals 14 residues. V was trimmed by 1 base and J by 0 bases, leaving 7 bases between them. Germline assignment: CDR1 SGHVS and CDR2 FNYEAQ. The DNA of the CDR3 is TGTGCCAGCAGCTTAGAACAGACCTCCTACGAGCAGTACTTC. This translates into CASSLEQTSYEQYF.

Only one count was recorded for this clone. V is TRBV21-1 and J is TRBJ1-1; the D segment call TRBD1 is taken from the table without a DNA check. TRBV21-1 is assigned pseudogene status. This CDR3 comprises 23 residues. Here the CDR3 reads CASSKFRRSNRSRQERKNTEAFF. In DNA, the CDR3 is TGTGCCAGCAGCAAATTCCGACGCTCGAACCGATCTCGACAGGAGAGAAAGAACACTGAAGCTTTCTTT.

The chain employs TRBV5-1 and TRBJ2-1; 12 bases line up with TRBD2. V lost 1 base, J lost 8 bases, and 4 bases stayed unmatched. The CDR3 covers 15 residues. Germline values: CDR1 SGHRS, CDR2 YFSETQ. The CDR3 DNA reads as TGCGCCAGCAGCTTGAATCGACTAGCGGGAGATGAGCAGTTCTTC. It is translated as CASSLNRLAGDEQFF.

CDR3 in DNA: TGCGCCAGCAGCTTGGATACAGGGACGGTCAACGAGCAGTACTTC. This encodes CASSLDTGTVNEQYF. The V call is TRBV5-1, the J call TRBJ2-7, with D possibly matching TRBD1 (6 bases). This CDR3 contains 15 residues. V shed 0 bases and J shed 5 bases, with 15 bases lying between them. Germline CDR1 SGHRS, CDR2 YFSETQ. The whole variable domain, filled in from reference TRBV5-1 and TRBJ2-7, reads KAGVTQTPRYLIKTRGQQVTLSCSPISGHRSVSWYQQTPGQGLQFLFEYFSETQRNKGNFPGRFSGRQFSNSRSEMNVSTLELGDSALYLCASSLDTGTVNEQYFGPGTRLTVT.

CDR3: CASSVAGVSYEQYF. CDR3 coding DNA: TGTGCCAGCAGCGTAGCGGGAGTCTCCTACGAGCAGTACTTC. The chain uses TRBV5-4 and TRBJ2-7; 9 bases are a match to TRBD2. This CDR3 is 14 amino acids long. V lost 4 bases to trimming and J lost 0 bases; unmatched junction nucleotides: 2. Per the germline V gene, CDR1 is SGHNT and CDR2 is YYREEE (reference sequence).

This rearrangement joins TRBV7-7 to TRBJ2-1, with D possibly being TRBD1 (6 bases). The CDR3 is 15 amino acids. Germline CDR1 is SSHAT and CDR2 is FNYEAQ (reference sequence). The CDR3 bases are TGTGCTAGCTCACCGAACAGGGTAACGGCTAATGAGCAGTTCTTC. Translated, it gives CASSPNRVTANEQFF.

This sequence joins TRBV28 and TRBJ2-1; 9 bases fit TRBD1. The germline V gene has CDR1 MDHEN and CDR2 SYDVKM. J was trimmed by 5 bases and V by 8 bases; bases with no gene match: 13. The CDR3 has 16 amino acids. CDR3 sequence: CASPPSGTGNNNEQFF. The CDR3 DNA reads TGTGCCAGCCCCCCTTCCGGGACAGGGAATAACAATGAGCAGTTCTTC.

The chain links TRBV29-1 to TRBJ1-1; TRBD1 matches at 9 bases. Germline-derived CDR1 and CDR2 are SQVTM and ANQGSEA. V lost 3 bases, J lost 0 bases, and 8 bases stayed unmatched. The CDR3 spans 16 residues. CDR3 sequence (DNA): TGCAGCGTTGATGGAAGGACAGGGGTTATGAACACTGAAGCTTTCTTT. Encoded protein: CSVDGRTGVMNTEAFF.

The CDR3 region is CASSFRGLAGNEQFF. The CDR3 nucleotides are TGTGCCAGCAGCTTTAGGGGACTAGCGGGTAATGAGCAGTTCTTC. J is TRBJ2-1 and V is TRBV7-9; TRBD2 matches 12 bases. V trimming: 3 bases; J trimming: 7 bases; junction bases outside the gene matches: 4. The CDR3 is 15 residues long. Germline V lookup: CDR1 SEHNR, CDR2 FQNEAQ (reference sequence).

The rearrangement uses TRBV9 and TRBJ1-5, with TRBD1 as a possible D gene (5 bases). This CDR3 is 14 amino acids long. Germline V CDR1 and CDR2: SGDLS, YYNGEE. V gave up 3 bases and J gave up 3 bases, with 10 bases separating them. The CDR3 spells CASSAGGFNQPQHF. CDR3 coding DNA: TGTGCCAGCAGCGCCGGGGGGTTCAATCAGCCCCAGCATTTT.

The CDR3 here is CASSPPEPAGYTF. Here the CDR3 DNA reads TGTGCCAGCAGCCCCCCAGAGCCAGCCGGCTACACCTTC. The rearrangement uses TRBV5-5 and TRBJ1-2; no firm D call. The CDR3 runs to 13 residues. Germline V gene sequence: CDR1 SGHKS, CDR2 YYEKEE (reference sequence). Trimming cost V 4 bases and J 8 bases, with 15 bases left between them.